The sample holds a few counts of the clone carrying this T cell receptor beta chain. Its antigen is unidentified. This record comes from a study of early T cells in non-severe SARS-CoV-2 infection. Study background: Alpha and beta chains were unpaired, from unsorted whole-blood bulk RNA. Study-wide results and limits: Private and CD4 specificities were missed by VDJdb matching, skewed to anti-spike CD8.

CDR1 is SSHAT, CDR2 FNYEAQ, per germline (reference sequence). The CDR3 covers 14 residues. V was trimmed by 4 bases and J by 1 base, leaving 10 bases between them. Unique molecular identifiers were added to individual cDNA molecules. TCRdb reprocessed the 5' RACE reads with MiXCR, giving one entry per CDR3 protein. Of about 62,000 distinct CDR3 sequences in the sample, 8% to 10% were seen once. Sample: whole blood. This rearrangement joins TRBV7-7 to TRBJ2-5; TRBD1 is a possible D gene (5 bases). The receptor comes from an adult who was a healthcare worker with PCR-confirmed SARS-CoV-2 infection or an uninfected control (not recorded which). CDR3 protein: CASSYTGVQETQYF. The CDR3 nucleotides read TGTGCCAGCAGCTACACAGGAGTCCAAGAGACCCAGTACTTC.